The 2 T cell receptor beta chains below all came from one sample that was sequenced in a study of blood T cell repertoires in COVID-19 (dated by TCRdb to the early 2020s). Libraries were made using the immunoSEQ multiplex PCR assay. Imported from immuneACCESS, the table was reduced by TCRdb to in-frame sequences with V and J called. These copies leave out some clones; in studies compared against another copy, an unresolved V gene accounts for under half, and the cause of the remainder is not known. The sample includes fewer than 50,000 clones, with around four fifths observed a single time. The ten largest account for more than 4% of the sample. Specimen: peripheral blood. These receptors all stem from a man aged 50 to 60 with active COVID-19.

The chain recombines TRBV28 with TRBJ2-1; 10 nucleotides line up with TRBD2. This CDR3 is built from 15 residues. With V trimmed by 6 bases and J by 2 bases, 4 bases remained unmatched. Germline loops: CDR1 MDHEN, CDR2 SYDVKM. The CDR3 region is CASSTSGGAYNEQFF. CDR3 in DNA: TGTGCCAGCAGCACAAGCGGGGGGGCCTACAATGAGCAGTTCTTC.

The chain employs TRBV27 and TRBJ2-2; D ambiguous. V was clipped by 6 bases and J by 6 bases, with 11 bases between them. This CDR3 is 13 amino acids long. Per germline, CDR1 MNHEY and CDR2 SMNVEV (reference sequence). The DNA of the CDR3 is TGTGCCAGCAGCTCGTATATCGCCGGGGAGCTGTTTTTT. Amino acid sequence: CASSSYIAGELFF.